This TCR beta chain came from a study of T cell responses to AZD1222 COVID-19 vaccine. Germline V CDR1 and CDR2: MNHEY, SVGAGI. This CDR3 is built from 12 residues. Deletions cut 11 bases from V and 3 bases from J, with 11 bases between. The data were produced by immunoSEQ multiplex PCR, yet TCRdb's version contains in-frame clones alone and is incomplete. The data show approximately 94,000 clones, with 85% to 95% seen just once and more than 1.5% held by the top ten. The specimen was peripheral blood, collected on day 0 of AZD1222 vaccination. This clonotype was sampled from an adult in good health. The chain is built from TRBV6-5 and TRBJ2-1, with D perhaps matching TRBD2 (6 bases). The CDR3 DNA sequence: TGTGCCGTGGGGCGGGACTACAATGAGCAGTTCTTC. This encodes CAVGRDYNEQFF.